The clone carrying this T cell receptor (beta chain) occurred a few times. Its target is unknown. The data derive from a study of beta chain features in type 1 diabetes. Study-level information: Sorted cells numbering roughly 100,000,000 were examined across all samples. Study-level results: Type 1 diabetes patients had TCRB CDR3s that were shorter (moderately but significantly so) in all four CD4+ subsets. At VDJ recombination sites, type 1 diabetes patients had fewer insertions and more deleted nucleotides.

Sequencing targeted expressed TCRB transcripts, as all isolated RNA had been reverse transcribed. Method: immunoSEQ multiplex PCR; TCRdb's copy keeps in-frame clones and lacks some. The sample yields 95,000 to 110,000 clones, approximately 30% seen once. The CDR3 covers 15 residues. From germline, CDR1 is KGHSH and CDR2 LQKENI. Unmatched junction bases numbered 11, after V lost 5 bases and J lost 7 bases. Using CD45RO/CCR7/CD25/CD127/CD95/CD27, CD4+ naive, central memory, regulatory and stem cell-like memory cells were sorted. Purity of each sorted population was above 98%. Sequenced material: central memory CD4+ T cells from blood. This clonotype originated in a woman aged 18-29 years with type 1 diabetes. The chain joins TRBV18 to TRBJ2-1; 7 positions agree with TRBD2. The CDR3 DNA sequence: TGTGCCAGCTCATCTAGCGGAGGGACTGGGAATGAGCAGTTCTTC. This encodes CASSSSGGTGNEQFF.